Detailed here is one T cell receptor (beta chain). V shed 2 bases, J shed 6 bases, and the junction held 6 bases outside the gene matches. This CDR3 has 14 amino acids. Germline CDR1 LNHDA, CDR2 SQIVND (reference sequence). This entry is derived from a study of blood T cell repertoires in COVID-19. At the level of the study: Sites across the United States, Italy and Spain contributed samples from acute and convalescent COVID-19. T cells, B-cell-depleted T cells, or PBMCs supplied cDNA or gDNA.

Participants were aged about 18 to 95 years, lived in about two dozen US areas, and enrolled virtually. Cohort 3 recovery required two negative PCRs, clearance, or symptom resolution. The method was immunoSEQ multiplex PCR; TCRdb's version includes in-frame clones alone and lacks a portion of them. The sample shows more than 200,000 clones, around 80% of them seen only once. Sequencing was done on a sample of PBMCs or T cells enriched from blood (not recorded which). J is TRBJ2-7 and V is TRBV19, with 8 bases that match TRBD2. The TCR was taken from a man aged 55 to 70 who had recovered from COVID-19. The CDR3 DNA follows: TGTGCCAGTAGTATACTTCCGGGACTAGGCGAGCAGTACTTC. The encoded protein is CASSILPGLGEQYF.